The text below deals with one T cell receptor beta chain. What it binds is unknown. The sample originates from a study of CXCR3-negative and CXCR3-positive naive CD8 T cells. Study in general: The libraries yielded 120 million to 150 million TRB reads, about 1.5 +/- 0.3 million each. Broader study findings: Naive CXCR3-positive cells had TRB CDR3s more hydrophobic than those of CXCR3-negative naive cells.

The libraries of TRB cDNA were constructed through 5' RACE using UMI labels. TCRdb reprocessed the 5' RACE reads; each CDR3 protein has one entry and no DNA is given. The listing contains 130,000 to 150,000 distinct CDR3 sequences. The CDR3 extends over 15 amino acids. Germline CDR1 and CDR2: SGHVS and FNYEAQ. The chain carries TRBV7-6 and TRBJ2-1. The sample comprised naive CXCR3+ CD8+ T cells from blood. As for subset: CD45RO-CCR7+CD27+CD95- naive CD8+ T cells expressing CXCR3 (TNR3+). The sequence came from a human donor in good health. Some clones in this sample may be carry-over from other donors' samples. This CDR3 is CASSLAGGSYNDQFF.